This T cell receptor (beta chain) was identified during a study of sequential checkpoint blockade in melanoma. Trimming at V came to 3 bases and at J to 6 bases, leaving 5 bases not matched to a gene. CDR1 MNHEY and CDR2 SMNVEV come from the germline V gene (reference sequence). This CDR3 comprises 13 residues. Data came from immunoSEQ multiplex PCR; TCRdb stores just in-frame clones and leaves some out. Of thousands of clones in the sample, around 70% are singletons; the top ten hold under 80%. Treatment of the sample: randomized to nivolumab then ipilimumab (arm A) or the reverse (arm B). The sample in question was CD8+ T cells sorted from blood (inferred from file names), obtained from a patient given nivolumab and ipilimumab in sequence. The rearrangement links TRBV27 to TRBJ2-7, with 7 bases matching TRBD2. This sequence was found in a human donor with melanoma. The CDR3 bases are TGTGCCAGCAGTTTTACTAGCGCTGGCGAGCAGTACTTC. Its translation: CASSFTSAGEQYF.